Many counts were recorded for the clone carrying this TCR beta chain. What it binds is not known. The data stem from a study of regulatory T cells in long-lasting Graves disease. General study findings and limits: TRBV28, TRBJ1-2 and TRBJ2-5 emerged as the favored segments in persistent disease. For persistent Graves' patients, TCR diversity was lower than for newly diagnosed ones.

Time point: persistent/refractory GD, antithyroid drugs over 5 years with positive TRAb. PBMCs were the source of the RNA used for TCR sequencing. The germline V and J ends were trimmed by 4 bases and 7 bases, with 20 bases remaining between them. Germline values: CDR1 MNHEY, CDR2 SMNVEV (reference sequence). The CDR3 runs 17 residues. TCR beta libraries were built with iRepertoire HTBI primers and Arm-PCR of CDR3 regions. MiXCR, applied by TCRdb to the multiplex PCR reads, yields one record per CDR3 protein. The sample comprises a few hundred thousand distinct CDR3 sequences, 22% of which are singletons, and around 13% rests with the top ten.

J is TRBJ1-6 and V is TRBV27; D possibly corresponds to TRBD1 (6 bases). Sequences were derived from peripheral blood mononuclear cells (PBMCs), sampled when the disease was refractory, from a patient treated with antithyroid drugs. The source is a female donor with Graves disease. CDR3 residues: CASSWDTGSARNSPLHF. The CDR3 DNA reads as TGTGCCAGCAGTTGGGACACAGGGAGCGCACGGAATTCACCCCTCCACTTT.